The 15 T cell receptor beta chains below come from one sample, sequenced in a study of response to subunit inactivated influenza vaccine. In TCRdb, the RT-PCR reads were re-called with MiXCR into one record per CDR3 protein. The sample has 530,000 or so distinct CDR3 sequences; 25% are singletons. The sample in question was CD4+ T cells sorted from PBMCs, obtained 5 days after vaccination. The receptors originated from a man in his fifties who received an inactivated influenza vaccine.

This rearrangement joins TRBV27 to TRBJ2-7; 7 bases align to TRBD2. Germline V gene data show CDR1 as MNHEY and CDR2 as SMNVEV (reference sequence). The CDR3 contains 17 residues. V dropped 2 bases and J dropped 4; count of bases not matched to a gene: 14. DNA for the CDR3: TGTGCCAGCAGTTTAGGGTCGCCTAGCGGACTACTTTACGAGCAGTACTTC. It encodes CASSLGSPSGLLYEQYF.

This chain connects TRBV6-2 or TRBV6-3 to TRBJ2-5, with D tentatively TRBD1 (5 bases). Germline values: CDR1 MNHEY, CDR2 SVGEGT. This CDR3 has 14 amino acids. V lost 6 bases and J lost 4, with 15 bases in between. The CDR3 DNA follows: TGTGCCAGCAGCCGTTTATTAAGGGGAGAGACCCAGTACTTC. It yields the protein CASSRLLRGETQYF.

This clonotype was counted between two and nine times. The V call is TRBV7-2, the J call TRBJ2-1, with 13 bases aligning to TRBD2. V lost 4 bases to trimming and J lost 12 bases; unmatched junction nucleotides: 12. The germline CDR1 and CDR2 sequences are SGHTA and FQGNSA. The CDR3 spans 16 residues. This chain's CDR3 is CASSSYYRTSGSGQFF. The CDR3, as DNA: TGTGCCAGCAGCTCCTACTATCGGACTAGCGGGAGTGGGCAGTTCTTC.

The rearrangement joins TRBV20-1 to TRBJ2-7; TRBD1 agrees at 9 bases. The CDR3 is 14 residues long. Germline CDR1 DFQATT, CDR2 SNEGSKA (reference sequence). After removal of 6 bases from V and 2 bases from J, the junction contained 8 bases not matched to a gene. The CDR3: CSAQDRDRAYEQYF. The CDR3, as DNA: TGCAGTGCCCAGGACCGGGACAGGGCCTACGAGCAGTACTTC.

V is TRBV7-9 and J is TRBJ2-7; the match to TRBD1 covers 7 bases. V lost 4 bases and J lost 5; bases outside the gene matches: 5. CDR3 length: 13 amino acids. Germline CDR1 reads SEHNR; CDR2 reads FQNEAQ (reference sequence). The CDR3 loop is CASSSRQGHEQYF. Written as DNA, the CDR3 is TGTGCCAGCAGCTCACGACAGGGCCACGAGCAGTACTTC.

This rearrangement joins TRBV2 to TRBJ2-2; a possible D gene is TRBD1 (5 bases). V dropped 4 bases and J dropped 5 bases, with 5 bases sitting between them. Germline V gives CDR1 SNHLY, CDR2 FYNNEI. The length of the CDR3 is 12 residues. The CDR3 DNA reads as TGTGCCAGCAGTGCAGGGACCGGGGAGCTGTTTTTT. This codes for CASSAGTGELFF.

The chain uses TRBV12-3 or TRBV12-4 and TRBJ1-1; 9 nucleotides align to TRBD1. Trimming took 8 bases from V and 5 from J; bases not matched to a gene: 12. CDR3 length equals 15 residues. The chain's CDR3 is CASVPMGTGSTEAFF. The CDR3 DNA reads as TGTGCCAGCGTGCCGATGGGGACAGGGTCGACTGAAGCTTTCTTT.

This clonotype was detected only a few times. The V gene is TRBV5-6, the J gene TRBJ2-1; TRBD2 is a possible D gene (5 bases). Germline CDR1 and CDR2: SGHDT and YYEEEE. This CDR3 has 16 residues. V shed 4 bases and J shed 0 bases, with 14 bases lying between them. The CDR3 is CASSTLLGSSYNEQFF. The CDR3 DNA is TGTGCCAGCAGCACTTTGTTAGGGAGCTCCTACAATGAGCAGTTCTTC. Full variable domain (remainder filled in from reference TRBV5-6 and TRBJ2-1): DAGVTQSPTHLIKTRGQQVTLRCSPKSGHDTVSWYQQALGQGPQFIFQYYEEEERQRGNFPDRFSGHQFPNYSSELNVNALLLGDSALYLCASSTLLGSSYNEQFFGPGTRLTVL.

The sample holds a few counts of this clonotype. This chain uses TRBV4-1 with TRBJ2-1; D might be TRBD1 or TRBD2, each matching 6 bases. The CDR3 consists of 16 residues. The V gene lost 2 bases and the J gene lost 0 bases, with 11 bases spanning the gap. The germline V gene has CDR1 MGHRA and CDR2 YSYEKL. The CDR3 loop is CASSQIADSSYNEQFF. Written as DNA, the CDR3 is TGCGCCAGCAGCCAAATAGCGGACAGCTCCTACAATGAGCAGTTCTTC.

This chain links TRBV6-1 with TRBJ2-5; 12 bases agree with TRBD2. The CDR3 consists of 18 residues. Unmatched junction bases numbered 8, after V lost 2 bases and J lost 1 base. Looked up from germline, CDR1 is MNHNS and CDR2 is SASEGT. The CDR3 coding sequence is TGTGCCAGCAGTGAAACCCTAGCGGGGGGGCCTCGCCAAGAGACCCAGTACTTC. This gives the protein CASSETLAGGPRQETQYF.

This clonotype has ten or more counts. The chain joins TRBV10-3 to TRBJ2-1; 13 nucleotides match TRBD2. CDR1 and CDR2 (germline): ENHRY, SYGVKD. Trimming at V came to 2 bases and at J to 2 bases, leaving 3 bases not matched to a gene. CDR3 size: 17 residues. The CDR3 loop is CAISEQGTSGAYNEQFF. CDR3 DNA: TGTGCCATCAGTGAGCAAGGGACTAGCGGGGCCTACAATGAGCAGTTCTTC.

This chain uses TRBV4-3 with TRBJ2-2, with unresolved D. Per germline, CDR1 LGHNA and CDR2 YSLEER. V dropped 1 base and J dropped 1 base, with 10 bases sitting between them. There are 16 residues in the CDR3. The CDR3 spells CASSQGRLRNTGELFF. CDR3 coding DNA: TGCGCCAGCAGCCAAGGACGCCTGCGGAACACCGGGGAGCTGTTTTTT.

Only a few counts were recorded for this clonotype. The CDR3 spells CASSLLSGLAGTQETQYF. In DNA, the CDR3 is TGTGCCAGCAGCTTACTATCCGGACTAGCGGGAACCCAAGAGACCCAGTACTTC. J is TRBJ2-5 and V is TRBV7-8, with TRBD2 identical over 12 bases. Trimming cost V 2 bases and J 1 base; bases outside gene matches: 8. Looked up from germline, CDR1 is SGHVS and CDR2 is FQNEAQ. CDR3 size: 18 residues.

Note on this clonotype: A much larger clone sits a single nucleotide away, making a read error possible. The chain employs TRBV5-5 and TRBJ1-1, with TRBD1 matching over 10 bases. CDR1 SGHKS and CDR2 YYEKEE come from the germline V gene (reference sequence). J was trimmed by 5 bases and V by 7 bases; bases with no gene match: 11. The CDR3 spans 15 residues. The CDR3 DNA sequence: TGTGCCAGCCGCTCCTTGGGACAGGGGTTAACTGAAGCTTTCTTT. It is translated as CASRSLGQGLTEAFF.

This clonotype was seen a few times. CDR3 DNA: TGCAGTGCTAGGTCCGGGCCGAACTCCTACGAGCAGTACTTC. It yields the protein CSARSGPNSYEQYF. This chain uses TRBV20-1 with TRBJ2-7; D remains ambiguous. The V gene's germline CDR1 is DFQATT and CDR2 SNEGSKA (reference sequence). Trimming shortened V by 3 bases and J by 0 bases, and 12 bases separated the two germline ends. This CDR3 contains 14 residues.